This T cell receptor beta chain is drawn from a study of T-cell reconstitution after alpha-beta-depleted transplantation in children. Study-level points and caveats: Expanded graft clones numbering several hundred reportedly gave rise to alpha-beta T cells about two months after transplant.

On this clonotype: Its antigen is as yet unknown.

Preparation of the TCRbeta library used unique molecular identifiers. A single record per CDR3 protein comes from TCRdb applying MiXCR to the PCR reads. The repertoire holds about 1,000,000 distinct CDR3 sequences, with about 26% as singletons. Germline V CDR1 and CDR2: DFQATT, SNEGSKA (reference sequence). The germline V and J ends were trimmed by 3 bases and 2 bases, with 5 bases remaining between them. The CDR3 is 12 residues long. The receptor comes from a boy in the first two years of life who had a stem cell transplant for SCID, so the T cells may come from the graft donor. The V call is TRBV20-1, the J call TRBJ2-1; D unresolved. The specimen was PBMCs, mostly from graft donor cells, collected 360 days after TCRalphabeta/CD19-depleted stem cell transplant. The CDR3 DNA reads TGCAGTGCTAGCGACACCTACAATGAGCAGTTCTTC. Residues: CSASDTYNEQFF.